The sequence of this T cell receptor (beta chain) was determined in a study of cytomegalovirus exposure and HLA in healthy donors. Worth noting for this clone: Other DNA sequences in this sample translate to the same CDR3.

Sequenced by immunoSEQ multiplex PCR; TCRdb stores in-frame clones only, minus some. The table lists roughly 240,000 clones, 85% to 90% of them singletons, with roughly 2.5% in the top ten. Trimming cost V 5 bases and J 3 bases, with 5 bases left between them. CDR1 and CDR2 (germline): SGHTA, FQGNSA. The length of the CDR3 is 11 residues. The sample consisted of PBMCs. The clonotype originates from a man younger than 30 in good health and CMV-seronegative. The chain is built from TRBV7-2 and TRBJ2-7; no clear D. CDR3 DNA: TGTGCCAGCAGCCTTTACTACGAGCAGTACTTC. It is translated as CASSLYYEQYF.